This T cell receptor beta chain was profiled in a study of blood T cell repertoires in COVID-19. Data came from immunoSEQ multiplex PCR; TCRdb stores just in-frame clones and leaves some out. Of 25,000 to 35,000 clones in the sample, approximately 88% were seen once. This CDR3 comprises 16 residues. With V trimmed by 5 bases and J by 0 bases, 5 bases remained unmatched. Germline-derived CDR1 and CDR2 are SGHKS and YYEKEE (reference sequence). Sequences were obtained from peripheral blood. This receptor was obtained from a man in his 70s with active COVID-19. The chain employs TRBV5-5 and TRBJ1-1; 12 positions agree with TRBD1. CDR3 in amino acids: CASRKGQGALNTEAFF. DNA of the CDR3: TGTGCCAGCAGAAAGGGACAGGGGGCTTTGAACACTGAAGCTTTCTTT.